The rows below give T cell receptor beta chains drawn from one sample of a study of naive and memory T cell subsets. From the UMI-ligation and nested PCR reads, TCRdb called clonotypes with MiXCR, one entry per CDR3 protein. The data contain more than 13,000 distinct CDR3 sequences, about 5% of them singletons. Sequencing used skin, obtained from a tuberculin skin test site. Source of these receptors: an adult in good health. Both conserved end residues are part of each CDR3. Each record gives: D gene, V gene, CDR3 protein. D genes are given only for firm matches.

NA,TRBV7-9,CASSPVQGPSPLHF
NA,TRBV5-1,CASNGQENTDTQYF
TRBD1,TRBV7-2,CASSPDRARRTEAFF
NA,TRBV7-8,CASSLGSGGTGELFF
NA,TRBV5-1,CASSEQGSGNQPQHF
TRBD1,TRBV20-1,CSATRGQSNSPLHF
TRBD1,TRBV7-9,CASSSGQGYYSPLNF
NA,TRBV28,CASSFPANPYEQYF
NA,TRBV29-1,CSAKTRPDYEQYF
NA,TRBV15,CATSSRGRGWDYTF
NA,TRBV2,CASSENVNTEAFF
TRBD2,TRBV6-1,CASSERTSGARLNEQFF
NA,TRBV5-1,CASKQDDSPLHF
NA,TRBV5-5,CASSLGPTSLAQYF
NA,TRBV29-1,CSVEGGGETQYF
NA,TRBV7-3,CASSLQTRGTGELFF
NA,TRBV12-3/TRBV12-4,CASREQGAKNIQYF
TRBD1,TRBV7-9,CASSLAGTARNEQYF
NA,TRBV3-1,CASSQDLRGGTEAFF
TRBD1,TRBV28,CASSSRGLNEKLFF
NA,TRBV18,CASSPQGRGCDQPQHF
TRBD2,TRBV28,CASSRGTSGDTDTQYF
NA,TRBV28,CASRMATASSYEQYF
TRBD1,TRBV20-1,CSAPVTGGTEAFF
NA,TRBV7-2,CASSLPGMADTQYF
TRBD2,TRBV27,CASSSRGGYYEQYF
NA,TRBV27,CASSPRWGGDGYTF
NA,TRBV5-6,CASKNRGGEKLFF
TRBD1,TRBV18,CASSRSGTGEPQYF
NA,TRBV6-5,CASRRTQGPGMRNTEAFF
NA,TRBV11-2,CASSGLVEQYF
NA,TRBV5-1,CASSPGGGQQETQYF
NA,TRBV7-9,CASSLTTGDNYGYTF
TRBD1,TRBV7-2,CASSFVWTGGFGGELFF
NA,TRBV18,CASSPRRREGQPQHF
NA,TRBV5-1,CASSLEAPPRTF
NA,TRBV27,CASSARSSQGTREQYF
TRBD2,TRBV5-1,CASSLSPSGDNNEQFF
TRBD1,TRBV29-1,CSVDRGEGDTQYF
TRBD1,TRBV6-1,CASSAGYTQGARGELFF
NA,TRBV5-1,CASSVTGREQYF
TRBD2,TRBV7-3,CASSPGLARDTQYF
TRBD1,TRBV28,CASSTRGRGHTNYGYTF
TRBD1,TRBV20-1,CSARRIQGAIEAFF
NA,TRBV4-1,CASSQGVAYPEAFF
NA,TRBV20-1,CSASQPGASSYNSPLHF
TRBD1,TRBV6-6,CASRPTGGNTGELFF